This T cell receptor beta chain was documented in a study of CD8 T cells in Susac syndrome. Study-wide results and caveats: It was acknowledged in the study that the number of individuals who were included in its TCR sequencing and HLA analysis was relatively small.

cDNA came from around 0.54 to 1 ug RNA primed by random hexamers. TCRdb re-analysed the immunoSEQ multiplex PCR reads in MiXCR, keeping a single row per CDR3 protein. The sample contains 150,000 to 200,000 distinct CDR3 sequences, around 93% of which appear only once. Sequencing of TCR beta was carried out in blood CD8+ and CD4+ T cells. This clonotype was recorded only once. Its antigen is not known. Trimming cost V 2 bases and J 3 bases, with 10 bases left between them. This CDR3 region has 13 residues. Germline V gene data show CDR1 as DFQATT and CDR2 as SNEGSKA (reference sequence). This chain uses TRBV20-1 with TRBJ1-2, with D unclear. The sequenced sample consisted of CD4+ T cells from PBMCs. This receptor was obtained from a human donor in good health. In nucleotides, the CDR3 is TGCAGTGCTAGAACGGTAGGGCACTATGGCTACACCTTC. It translates to CSARTVGHYGYTF.